This TCR beta chain was sequenced in a study of blood T cell repertoires in COVID-19. At the level of the study: Acute and convalescent COVID-19 specimens originated in the United States, Italy and Spain. Sources were T cells, B-cell-depleted T cells, or PBMCs; the material itself was cDNA or gDNA.

The ends lost 5 bases at V and 4 bases at J; junction bases unmatched: 6. CDR1 and CDR2 from the germline V gene are SGHNT and YENEEA. This CDR3 region has 16 residues. Per the authors' pipeline: For nucleated cells, counts were estimated from reference gene primer amplification. Clones were read by immunoSEQ multiplex PCR, and TCRdb kept only the in-frame ones, dropping some. The DNA was the basis for D and trimming; V, J and clone size are from that table. There are under 150,000 clones in the sample; more than 80% occur only once, and 5.5% lies in the top ten. While infection was still active, Seattle patients were enrolled and then followed longitudinally.

Sequencing was carried out using peripheral blood. This clonotype originated in a woman aged 60-70 years with COVID-19, enrolled during active disease. The V and J genes are TRBV11-3 and TRBJ2-2, with 11 bases aligning to TRBD1. CDR3 loop: CASSPGQGAGTGELFF. CDR3 DNA sequence: TGTGCCAGCAGCCCCGGACAGGGGGCGGGCACCGGGGAGCTGTTTTTT.